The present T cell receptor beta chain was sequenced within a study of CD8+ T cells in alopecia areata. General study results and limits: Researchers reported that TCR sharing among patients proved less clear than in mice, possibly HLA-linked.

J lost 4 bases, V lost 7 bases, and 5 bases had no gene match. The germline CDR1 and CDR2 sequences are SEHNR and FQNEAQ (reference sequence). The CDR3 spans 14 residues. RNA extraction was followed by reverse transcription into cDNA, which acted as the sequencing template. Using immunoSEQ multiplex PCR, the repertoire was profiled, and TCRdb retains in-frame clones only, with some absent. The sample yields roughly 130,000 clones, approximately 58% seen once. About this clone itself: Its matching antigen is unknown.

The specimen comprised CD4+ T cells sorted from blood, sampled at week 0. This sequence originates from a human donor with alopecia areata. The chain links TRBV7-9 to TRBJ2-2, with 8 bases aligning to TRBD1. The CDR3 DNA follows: TGTGCCAGCAAGGACAGGGAGAGCACCGGGGAGCTGTTTTTT. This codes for CASKDRESTGELFF.